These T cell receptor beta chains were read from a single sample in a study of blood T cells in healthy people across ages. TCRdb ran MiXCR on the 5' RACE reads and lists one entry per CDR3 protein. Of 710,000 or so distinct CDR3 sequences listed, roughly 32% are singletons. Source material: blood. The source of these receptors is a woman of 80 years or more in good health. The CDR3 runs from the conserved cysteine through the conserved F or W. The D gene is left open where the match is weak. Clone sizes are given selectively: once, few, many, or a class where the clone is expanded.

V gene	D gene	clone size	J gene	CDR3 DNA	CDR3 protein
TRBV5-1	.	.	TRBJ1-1	TGCGCCAGCAGCTTTAACGGGGACACTGAAGCTTTCTTT	CASSFNGDTEAFF
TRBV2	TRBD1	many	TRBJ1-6	TGTGCCAGCAGCGGGACAGGGGCGCGGAATTCACCCCTCCACTTT	CASSGTGARNSPLHF
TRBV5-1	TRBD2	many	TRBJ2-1	TGCGCCAGCAGCAGAAGGTCGAGCGGGGGGCTGTACAATGAGCAGTTCTTC	CASSRRSSGGLYNEQFF
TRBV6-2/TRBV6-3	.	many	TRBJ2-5	TGTGCCACCAGATTACCACGAGGGCTAGCGATACAAGAGACCCAGTACTTC	CATRLPRGLAIQETQYF
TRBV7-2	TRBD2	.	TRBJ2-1	TGTGCCAGCAGCTTAGAATGCGGGAGGTTGGGGAATGAGCAGTTCTTC	CASSLECGRLGNEQFF
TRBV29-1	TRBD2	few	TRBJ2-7	TGCAGTGCCTCACTAGCGGGGTCCTACGAGCAGTACTTC	CSASLAGSYEQYF
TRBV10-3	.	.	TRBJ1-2	TGTGCCATCAGTGAGAAACAGCTAACTTATGGCTACACCTTC	CAISEKQLTYGYTF
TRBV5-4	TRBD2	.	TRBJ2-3	TGTGCCAGCAGTAGCGGGGGGGCCCGAGATACGCAGTATTTT	CASSSGGARDTQYF
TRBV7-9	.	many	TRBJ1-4	TGTGCCAGCAGCTTGAGCTTGGGGGACGTGGAAAAACTGTTTTTT	CASSLSLGDVEKLFF
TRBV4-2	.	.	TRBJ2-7	TGTGCCAGCAGCGAGGACGGAAGCTCCTACGAGCAGTACTTC	CASSEDGSSYEQYF
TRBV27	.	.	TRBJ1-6	TGTGCCAGCAGAGAGGGCGTCTTGAGGTCACCCCTCCACTTT	CASREGVLRSPLHF
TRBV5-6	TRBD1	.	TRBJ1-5	TGTGCCAGCAGCGCCGGACAGGGGAACAATCAGCCCCAGCATTTT	CASSAGQGNNQPQHF
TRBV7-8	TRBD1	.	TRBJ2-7	TGTACCAGCAGCCTAGGGGACAGGGGCTACGAGCAGTACTTC	CTSSLGDRGYEQYF
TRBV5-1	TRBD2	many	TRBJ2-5	TGCGCCAGCAGCCCCGGGACTAGCGGGGGGGCCTGGGAGACCCAGTACTTC	CASSPGTSGGAWETQYF
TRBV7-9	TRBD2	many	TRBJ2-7	TGTGCCAGCAGCCTTATCGGGACTAGCGGGGGCCGTGCCTACGAGCAGTACTTC	CASSLIGTSGGRAYEQYF
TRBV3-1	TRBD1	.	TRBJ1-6	TGTGCCAGCAGCCCACGACAGGGGCTAACCCTCCACTTT	CASSPRQGLTLHF
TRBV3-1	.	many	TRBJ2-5	TGTGCCAGCAGCCAAGATCAGGGGGGGGAGACCCAGTACTTC	CASSQDQGGETQYF
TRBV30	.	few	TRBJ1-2	TGTGCCTGGAGTGTGGTCAGAAACTATGGCTACACCTTC	CAWSVVRNYGYTF
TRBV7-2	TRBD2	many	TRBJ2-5	TGTGCCAGCAGCTTAGGTGCTAGCGGGGAGGGGACCCAGTACTTC	CASSLGASGEGTQYF
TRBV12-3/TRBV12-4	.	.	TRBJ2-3	TGTGCCAGCAGTTTAGGGGGATTGACCACAGATACGCAGTATTTT	CASSLGGLTTDTQYF
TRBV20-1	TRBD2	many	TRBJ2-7	TGCAGTGTCGGGCGGGGAGGGTTTTACGAGCAGTACTTC	CSVGRGGFYEQYF
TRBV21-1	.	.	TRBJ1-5	TGTGCTGGGGAGGAGGCCTTCGATCAGCCCCAGCATTTT	CAGEEAFDQPQHF
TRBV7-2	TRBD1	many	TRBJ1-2	TGTGCCAGCAGCCTAGGGACAGGGACCGTCTATGGCTACACCTTC	CASSLGTGTVYGYTF
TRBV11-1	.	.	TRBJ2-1	TGTGCCAGCAGCTTACGGGTCACACTAGGGCCCTACAATGAGCAGTTCTTC	CASSLRVTLGPYNEQFF
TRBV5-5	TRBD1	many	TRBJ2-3	TGTGCCAGCAGCTTGGCGGGACAGGGCGGAGATACGCAGTATTTT	CASSLAGQGGDTQYF
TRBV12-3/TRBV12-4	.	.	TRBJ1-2	TGTGCCAGCAGTTTAGGGGGGGGGCGGCGGGGCTACACCTTC	CASSLGGGRRGYTF
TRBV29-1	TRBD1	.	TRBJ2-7	TGCAGCGTCGGGACAGGGAAAACCTACGAGCAGTACTTC	CSVGTGKTYEQYF
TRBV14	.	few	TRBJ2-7	TGTGCCAGCAGCCACGGAGGCTACGAGCAGTACTTC	CASSHGGYEQYF
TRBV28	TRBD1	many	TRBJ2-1	TGTGCCAGCGAAGAGGGACAGGGGTACAATGAGCAGTTCTTC	CASEEGQGYNEQFF
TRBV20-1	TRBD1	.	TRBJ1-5	TGCAGTGCTAGGACTGGTGACAGGGGCAATCAGCCCCAGCATTTT	CSARTGDRGNQPQHF
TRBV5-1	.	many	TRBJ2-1	TGCGCCAGCAGCTTGGAGGTTCGGAGCTCCTACAATGAGCAGTTCTTC	CASSLEVRSSYNEQFF
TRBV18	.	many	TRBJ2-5	TGTGCCAGCTCACCTGAGGAAAAGACCCAGTACTTC	CASSPEEKTQYF
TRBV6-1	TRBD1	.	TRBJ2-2	TGTGCCAGCAGTGCCCGGACAGGGGCCGGCACCGGGGAGCTGTTTTTT	CASSARTGAGTGELFF
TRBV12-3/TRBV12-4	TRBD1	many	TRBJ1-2	TGTGCCAGCAGTTCATCAGGGGGAGAAGAAGGCTACACCTTC	CASSSSGGEEGYTF
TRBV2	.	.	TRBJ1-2	TGTGCCAGCAGGGGAGCAGGGAGGAGGAATGGCTACACCTTC	CASRGAGRRNGYTF
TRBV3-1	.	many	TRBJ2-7	TGTGCCAGCAGCCACACCAGGGGGGCCTACGAGCAGTACTTC	CASSHTRGAYEQYF
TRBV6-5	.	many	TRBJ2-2	TGTGCCAGCAAGGCTAGCCCTACGAACACCGGGGAGCTGTTTTTT	CASKASPTNTGELFF
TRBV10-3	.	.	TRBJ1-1	TGTGCCATCAGTTGGGACGGTAACACTGAAGCTTTCTTT	CAISWDGNTEAFF
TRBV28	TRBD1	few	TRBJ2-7	TGTGCCAGCAGGGCCTCCAGGGGGTACTACGAGCAGTACTTC	CASRASRGYYEQYF
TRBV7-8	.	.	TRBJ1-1	TGTGCCAGCAGCGCTCTCCGAAGGCCGAACACTGAAGCTTTCTTT	CASSALRRPNTEAFF
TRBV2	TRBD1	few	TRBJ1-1	TGTGCCACCGAGGGACAGGGGTTCGGGAACACTGAAGCTTTCTTT	CATEGQGFGNTEAFF
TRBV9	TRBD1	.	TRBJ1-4	TGTGCCAGCAGCCCGCGGACAGGAGGACGGTTTTTT	CASSPRTGGRFF
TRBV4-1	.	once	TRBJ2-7	TGCGCCAGCAGCCAAGCCCCGGGACGGACCTACGAGCAGTACTTC	CASSQAPGRTYEQYF
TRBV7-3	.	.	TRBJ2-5	TGTGCCAGCAGCTCCTCTAGCGCCCAAGAGACCCAGTACTTC	CASSSSSAQETQYF
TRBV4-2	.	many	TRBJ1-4	TGTGCCAGCAGCCAAGATGGGACGGGGGTTAATGAAAAACTGTTTTTT	CASSQDGTGVNEKLFF
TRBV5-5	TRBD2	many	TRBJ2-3	TGTGCCAGCAGCTTGATTCCCCAGCGGGGGGGAAGAACAGATACGCAGTATTTT	CASSLIPQRGGRTDTQYF